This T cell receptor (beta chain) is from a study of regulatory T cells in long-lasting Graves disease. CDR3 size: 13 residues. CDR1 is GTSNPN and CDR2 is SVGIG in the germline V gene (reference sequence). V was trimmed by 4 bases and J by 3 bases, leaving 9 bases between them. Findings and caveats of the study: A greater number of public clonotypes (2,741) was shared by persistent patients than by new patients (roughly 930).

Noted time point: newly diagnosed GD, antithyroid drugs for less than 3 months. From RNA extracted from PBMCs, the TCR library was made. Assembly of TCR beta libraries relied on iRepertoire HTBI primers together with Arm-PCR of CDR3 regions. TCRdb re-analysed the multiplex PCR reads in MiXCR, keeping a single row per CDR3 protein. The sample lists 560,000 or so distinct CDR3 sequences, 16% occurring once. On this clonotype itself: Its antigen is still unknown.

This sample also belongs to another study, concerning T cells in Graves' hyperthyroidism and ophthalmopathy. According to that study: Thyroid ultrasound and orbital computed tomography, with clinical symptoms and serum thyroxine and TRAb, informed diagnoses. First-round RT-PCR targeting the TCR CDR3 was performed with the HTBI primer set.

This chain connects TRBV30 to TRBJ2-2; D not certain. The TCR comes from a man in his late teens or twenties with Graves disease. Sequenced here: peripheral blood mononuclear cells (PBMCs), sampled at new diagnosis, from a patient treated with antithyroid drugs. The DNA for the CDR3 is TGTGCCTGGAATACAATATACACCGGGGAGCTGTTTTTT. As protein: CAWNTIYTGELFF.